The 9 T cell receptor beta chains in this list originate from one sample, sequenced in a study of blood T cell repertoires in COVID-19. TCRdb keeps only in-frame clones here, not all; method: immunoSEQ multiplex PCR. The sample contains about 250,000 clones, roughly 86% of which appear only once. Sequenced input: peripheral blood. Every receptor here comes from a woman aged 55-69 years who had recovered from COVID-19.

V usage is TRBV3-1 (or the pseudogene TRBV3-2) and J usage is TRBJ2-2; 9 bases match TRBD2. The CDR3 consists of 17 residues. The V segment lost 1 base and the J segment 1 base; nucleotides outside the gene matches: 4. The germline gives CDR1 LGHDT, CDR2 YNNKEL (reference sequence). Written as DNA, the CDR3 is TGTGCCAGCAGCCAAGGTTTAGCGGGGGAGAACACCGGGGAGCTGTTTTTT. Its translation is CASSQGLAGENTGELFF.

This chain's CDR3 is CASSLTAVTYSPLHF. The CDR3 DNA reads TGTGCCAGCAGCTTAACGGCAGTTACGTATTCACCCCTCCACTTT. The chain couples TRBV7-3 to TRBJ1-6; D not resolved. The germline gives CDR1 SGHTA, CDR2 FQGTGA. The CDR3 totals 15 residues. Trimming took 0 bases from V and 8 from J, leaving 11 bases between them. The full variable domain, completed using reference TRBV7-3 and TRBJ1-6, is GAGVSQTPSNKVTEKGKYVELRCDPISGHTALYWYRQSLGQGPEFLIYFQGTGAADDSGLPNDRFFAVRPEGSVSTLKIQRTERGDSAVYLCASSLTAVTYSPLHFGNGTRLTVT.

The chain joins TRBV18 to TRBJ2-5, with 7 bases matching TRBD2. Germline V gene lookup returns CDR1 KGHSH and CDR2 LQKENI. Unmatched junction bases numbered 5, after V lost 3 bases and J lost 4 bases. The CDR3 runs to 14 residues. This CDR3 reads CASSPGLERETQYF. CDR3 bases: TGTGCCAGCTCACCCGGACTAGAGAGAGAGACCCAGTACTTC.

The chain recombines TRBV19 with TRBJ2-7; 7 nucleotides match TRBD1. J was trimmed by 3 bases and V by 2 bases; bases with no gene match: 4. Germline V gene lookup returns CDR1 LNHDA and CDR2 SQIVND (reference sequence). This CDR3 is built from 14 residues. CDR3 loop: CASSIQTGIYEQYF. CDR3 in DNA: TGTGCCAGTAGTATACAGACAGGGATCTACGAGCAGTACTTC. Complete variable domain (other parts from reference TRBV19 and TRBJ2-7): DGGITQSPKYLFRKEGQNVTLSCEQNLNHDAMYWYRQDPGQGLRLIYYSQIVNDFQKGDIAEGYSVSREKKESFPLTVTSAQKNPTAFYLCASSIQTGIYEQYFGPGTRLTVT.

The V and J genes are TRBV5-1 and TRBJ2-3; TRBD2 agrees at 14 bases. CDR3 size: 16 residues. Germline CDR1 and CDR2: SGHRS and YFSETQ. V shed 4 bases and J 8 bases; nucleotides not matched to a gene: 9. CDR3 DNA sequence: TGCGCCAGCAGCCCCGGGACTAGCGGGGGCCAGGGTACGCAGTATTTT. As protein: CASSPGTSGGQGTQYF. Combining the CDR3 with reference TRBV5-1 and TRBJ2-3 gives the whole variable domain KAGVTQTPRYLIKTRGQQVTLSCSPISGHRSVSWYQQTPGQGLQFLFEYFSETQRNKGNFPGRFSGRQFSNSRSEMNVSTLELGDSALYLCASSPGTSGGQGTQYFGPGTRLTVL.

The chain couples TRBV27 to TRBJ2-3, with D possibly matching TRBD2 (5 bases). The CDR3 length is 10 residues. From germline, CDR1 is MNHEY and CDR2 SMNVEV (reference sequence). Between the trimmed V and J ends, which lost 8 bases and 7 bases, there was a span of 7 bases. CDR3: CASFGNTQYF. CDR3 nucleotides: TGTGCCAGCTTCGGGAATACGCAGTATTTT.

Here the CDR3 reads CASSPQRAGGLLYGYTF. The CDR3 DNA reads TGTGCCAGCTCACCCCAACGCGCGGGGGGCCTACTCTATGGCTACACCTTC. The chain uses TRBV18 and TRBJ1-2; a possible D gene is TRBD1 (6 bases). CDR3 length: 17 residues. Between the trimmed V and J ends, which lost 3 bases and 4 bases, there was a span of 21 bases. Germline CDR1 and CDR2: KGHSH and LQKENI.

The rearrangement joins TRBV7-8 to TRBJ2-7; TRBD1 matches 8 bases. CDR1 SGHVS and CDR2 FQNEAQ come from the germline V gene. V was clipped by 5 bases and J by 0 bases; unmatched bases: 6. The CDR3 sequence is 15 residues long. In DNA form, the CDR3 reads TGTGCCAGCAGCCCCAGTACAGGGGGCTCCTACGAGCAGTACTTC. Protein product: CASSPSTGGSYEQYF.

The chain has TRBV5-4 and TRBJ1-6; D gene ambiguous. Germline V gene lookup returns CDR1 SGHNT and CDR2 YYREEE (reference sequence). V lost 0 bases, J lost 7 bases, and 17 bases lay in between. The CDR3 consists of 17 residues. The CDR3 spells CASSLASTLSRNSPLHF. The CDR3 DNA is TGTGCCAGCAGCTTGGCCTCAACACTATCACGAAATTCACCCCTCCACTTT.